This T cell receptor (beta chain) was identified in a study of post-analysis software for immune sequencing data. Study summary: Relapsing-remitting, secondary progressive and progressive-relapsing courses of multiple sclerosis were included. General study points: Samples sharing a preparation batch grouped tightly together when assessed by F measure. Versus controls, multiple sclerosis patients showed significantly lower diversity (normalized Chao1). Elevated frequency relative to controls characterized 4 or 5 TRBV segments in patients, TRBV5-6, TRBV5-1 and TRBV20-1 among them.

Built from TCR beta cDNA, the libraries had unique molecular identifiers in them. Each sample of 1 to 10 million input T cells yielded roughly 500,000 cDNA molecules, so each molecule approximated one T cell. TCRdb analysed the PCR reads with MiXCR anew, one entry per CDR3 protein. This sample yields a few hundred thousand distinct CDR3 sequences, of which about a third are seen a single time; around an eighth belongs to the top ten. The V and J ends lost 4 bases and 6 bases respectively, with 10 bases between them. Germline lookup yields CDR1 LNHDA and CDR2 SQIVND (reference sequence). CDR3 length: 12 residues. Notes on this clonotype: Its antigen remains unknown.

Sequencing input: blood. The TCR originated in a girl under 18 with multiple sclerosis. The rearrangement joins TRBV19 to TRBJ2-7; D not certain. The CDR3 loop is CASSNEGCEQYF. The CDR3 DNA is TGTGCCAGTAGTAACGAAGGCTGCGAGCAGTACTTC.